The text below deals with one T cell receptor (beta chain). Other DNA sequences in the same sample also yield this CDR3. Some clones are missing from TCRdb's copy, which holds only in-frame ones; the method was immunoSEQ multiplex PCR. The sample lists 70,000 to 75,000 clones; 80% to 90% were seen once. These data are taken from a study of OX40 agonist ivuxolimab in advanced cancers. The source material was CD4+ or CD8+ T cells sorted from blood, sampled in a trial of the OX40 agonist ivuxolimab. This clonotype was sampled from an adult with an advanced solid tumor such as melanoma, head and neck, liver or kidney cancer.

CDR3 coding DNA: TGTGCCAGTAGTATAGATCTATGGGCAGGAGCCTATGGCTACACCTTC. Amino acid sequence: CASSIDLWAGAYGYTF. The rearrangement joins TRBV19 to TRBJ1-2; D ambiguous. V dropped 0 bases and J dropped 4 bases, with 15 bases sitting between them. CDR1 is LNHDA and CDR2 is SQIVND in the germline V gene (reference sequence). This CDR3 has 16 amino acids.